A selection of T cell receptor beta chains follows, all from one sample in a study of T cells in tumors after PD-1 blockade. The method was immunoSEQ multiplex PCR; TCRdb's version includes in-frame clones alone and lacks a portion of them. This sample has around 35,000 clones, with 73% found just once. Sequencing was performed on PBMCs, taken after anti-PD-1 treatment. The receptor source for this set is a human donor with basal cell carcinoma. Both conserved end residues are part of each CDR3.

J gene,V gene,CDR3 protein
TRBJ2-3,TRBV2,CASTRDRGVGSGTDTQYF
TRBJ2-7,TRBV2,CASSLGRGLAGELEQYF
TRBJ1-1,TRBV11-1,CASSPWPRTEAFF
TRBJ2-1,TRBV4-3,CASSPDPLSSYNEQFF
TRBJ2-7,TRBV28,CASSSGLAVYEQYF
TRBJ1-2,TRBV23-1,CASRLTADGLYGYTF
TRBJ2-1,TRBV14,CASSQEGASYNEQFF
TRBJ1-1,TRBV6-6,CASSPTGTGGELGTEAFF
TRBJ1-5,TRBV6-2/TRBV6-3,CASSYWGNSNQPQHF
TRBJ2-7,TRBV6-2/TRBV6-3,CASSHGGAGGYEQYF
TRBJ2-3,TRBV29-1,CSALRGDTQYF
TRBJ2-2,TRBV2,CASSERGGTNTGELFF
TRBJ1-1,TRBV2,CASIEEGVPNTEAFF
TRBJ1-5,TRBV7-9,CASSSFDRGLYQPQHF
TRBJ2-4,TRBV28,CASAWGGQNIQYF
TRBJ2-5,TRBV24-1,CATSDSGQGNQETQYF
TRBJ2-7,TRBV15,CATSEHRGSGEQYF
TRBJ1-6,TRBV7-8,CASSHQNSPLHF
TRBJ2-7,TRBV7-8,CASSLEGQASYEQYF
TRBJ2-2,TRBV15,CATSRAMSTNTGELFF
TRBJ1-1,TRBV5-8,CASSQGQPKAFF
TRBJ1-6,TRBV7-8,CASSLGQGVTPLHF
TRBJ2-7,TRBV7-3,CASSSLTSGGYEQYF
TRBJ2-3,TRBV5-1,CASSFSGKTDTQYF
TRBJ2-7,TRBV3-1/TRBV3-2,CASSPPMGRMFYEQYF
TRBJ2-7,TRBV5-1,CASSLALGGEQYF
TRBJ2-1,TRBV7-9,CASSSREGRNEQFF
TRBJ2-7,TRBV3-1/TRBV3-2,CASSQESSARYYYEQYF
TRBJ1-2,TRBV4-3,CASSQGRNRVPGYTF
TRBJ1-2,TRBV27,CASSRHGGGSDGYTF
TRBJ1-2,TRBV11-3,CASSYRTGNYGYTF
TRBJ1-1,TRBV19,CASSTLRQATNTEAFF
TRBJ2-3,TRBV11-3,CASRSGYTDTQYF
TRBJ2-3,TRBV5-4,CASSLGGGTDTQYF
TRBJ2-3,TRBV13,CASSFTTGTSGKSTDTQYF
TRBJ2-1,TRBV7-2,CASSVTSGRARRNEQFF
TRBJ1-2,TRBV5-4,CASSIGGQGVYGYTF
TRBJ2-5,TRBV7-2,CASSLESGRALQETQYF
TRBJ2-7,TRBV28,CASRRSPYEQYF
TRBJ2-3,TRBV9,CASSERQGNTDTQYF
TRBJ2-7,TRBV7-2,CASSASPLGAGYEQYF
TRBJ2-3,TRBV2,CASSGPSGRQADTQYF
TRBJ2-3,TRBV28,CASSLSGSTDTQYF
TRBJ2-7,TRBV6-2/TRBV6-3,CASTPTGTYEQYF
TRBJ1-1,TRBV30,CAWSNRVGTGRTEAFF
TRBJ1-2,TRBV19,CASTRSGLDYGYTF
TRBJ2-3,TRBV7-2,CASSLGSGSTDTQYF
TRBJ2-2,TRBV24-1,CATSGDGLGTPTGELFF
TRBJ1-5,TRBV7-2,CASSYAGDQPQHF
TRBJ1-1,TRBV5-1,CASSLSRAPNTEAFF